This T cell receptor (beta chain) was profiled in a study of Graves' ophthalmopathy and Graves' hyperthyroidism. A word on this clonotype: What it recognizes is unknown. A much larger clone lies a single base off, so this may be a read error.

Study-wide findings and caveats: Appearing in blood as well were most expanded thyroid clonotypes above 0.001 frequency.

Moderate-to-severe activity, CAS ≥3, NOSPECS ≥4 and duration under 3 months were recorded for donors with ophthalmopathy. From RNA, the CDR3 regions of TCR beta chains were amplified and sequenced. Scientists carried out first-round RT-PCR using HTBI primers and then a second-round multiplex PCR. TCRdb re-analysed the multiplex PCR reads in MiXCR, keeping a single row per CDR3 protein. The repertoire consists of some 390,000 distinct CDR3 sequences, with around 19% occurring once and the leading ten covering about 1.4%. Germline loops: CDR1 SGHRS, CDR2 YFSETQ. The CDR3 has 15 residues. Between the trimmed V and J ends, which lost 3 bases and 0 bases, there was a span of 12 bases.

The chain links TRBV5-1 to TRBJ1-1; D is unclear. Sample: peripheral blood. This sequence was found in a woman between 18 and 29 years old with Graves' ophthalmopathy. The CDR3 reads CASSSEPGLNTEAFF. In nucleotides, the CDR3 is TGCGCCAGCAGCTCGGAGCCCGGGCTGAACACTGAAGCTTTCTTT.